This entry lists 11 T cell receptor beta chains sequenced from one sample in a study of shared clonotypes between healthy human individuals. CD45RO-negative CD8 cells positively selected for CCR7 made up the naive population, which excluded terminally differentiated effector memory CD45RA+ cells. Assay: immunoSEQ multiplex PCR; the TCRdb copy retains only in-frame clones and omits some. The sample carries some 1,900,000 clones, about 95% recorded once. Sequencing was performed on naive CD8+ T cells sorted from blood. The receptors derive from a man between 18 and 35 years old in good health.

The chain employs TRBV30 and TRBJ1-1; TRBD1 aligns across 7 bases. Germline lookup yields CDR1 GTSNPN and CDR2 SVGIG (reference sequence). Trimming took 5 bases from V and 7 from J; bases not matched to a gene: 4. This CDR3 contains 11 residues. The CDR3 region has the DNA TGTGCCTGGGGGCAGGGGGTTGAAGCTTTCTTT. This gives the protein CAWGQGVEAFF. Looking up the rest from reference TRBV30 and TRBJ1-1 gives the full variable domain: SQTIHQWPATLVQPVGSPLSLECTVEGTSNPNLYWYRQAAGRGLQLLFYSVGIGQISSEVPQNLSASRPQDRQFILSSKKLLLSDSGFYLCAWGQGVEAFFGQGTRLTVV.

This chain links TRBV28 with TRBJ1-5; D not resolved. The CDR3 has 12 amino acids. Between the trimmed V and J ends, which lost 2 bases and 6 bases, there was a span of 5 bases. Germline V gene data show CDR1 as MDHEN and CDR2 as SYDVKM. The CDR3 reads CASSLGSQPQHF. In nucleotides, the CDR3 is TGTGCCAGCAGTTTAGGTAGTCAGCCCCAGCATTTT. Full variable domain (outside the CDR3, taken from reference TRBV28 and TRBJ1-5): DVKVTQSSRYLVKRTGEKVFLECVQDMDHENMFWYRQDPGLGLRLIYFSYDVKMKEKGDIPEGYSVSREKKERFSLILESASTNQTSMYLCASSLGSQPQHFGDGTRLSIL.

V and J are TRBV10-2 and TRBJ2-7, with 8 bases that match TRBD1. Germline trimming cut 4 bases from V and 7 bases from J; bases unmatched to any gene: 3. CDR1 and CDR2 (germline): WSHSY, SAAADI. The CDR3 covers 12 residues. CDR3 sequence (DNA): TGCGCCAGCAGTGCACAGGGGGTTGAGCAGTACTTC. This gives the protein CASSAQGVEQYF.

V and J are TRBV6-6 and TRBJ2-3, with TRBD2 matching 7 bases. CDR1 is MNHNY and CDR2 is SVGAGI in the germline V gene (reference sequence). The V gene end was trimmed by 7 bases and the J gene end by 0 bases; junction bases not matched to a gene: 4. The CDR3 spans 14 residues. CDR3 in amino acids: CASTLAASTDTQYF. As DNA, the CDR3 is TGTGCCAGCACCCTAGCGGCTAGCACAGATACGCAGTATTTT.

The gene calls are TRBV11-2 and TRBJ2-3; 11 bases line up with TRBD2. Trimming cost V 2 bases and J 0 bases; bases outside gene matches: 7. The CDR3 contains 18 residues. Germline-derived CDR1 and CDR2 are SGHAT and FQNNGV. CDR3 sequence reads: CASSLRSSGGTSTDTQYF. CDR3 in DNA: TGTGCCAGCAGCTTACGTTCTAGCGGGGGGACTAGCACAGATACGCAGTATTTT.

The CDR3 coding sequence is TGTGCCAGCAGTGGCAGAGTGAACACTGAAGCTTTCTTT. Its protein product is CASSGRVNTEAFF. V usage is TRBV6-5 and J usage is TRBJ1-1; D remains ambiguous. The V end lost 5 bases, the J end lost 0 bases, and 7 bases lay between the germline ends. Germline CDR1 is MNHEY and CDR2 is SVGAGI. This CDR3 region has 13 residues.

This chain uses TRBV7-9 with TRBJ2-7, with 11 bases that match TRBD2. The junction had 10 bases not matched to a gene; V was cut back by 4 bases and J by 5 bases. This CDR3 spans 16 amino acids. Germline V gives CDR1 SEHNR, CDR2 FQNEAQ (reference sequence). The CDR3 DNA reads TGTGCCAGCAGCTGGGAGTCTAGCGGGGGGTCGGACGAGCAGTACTTC. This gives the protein CASSWESSGGSDEQYF.

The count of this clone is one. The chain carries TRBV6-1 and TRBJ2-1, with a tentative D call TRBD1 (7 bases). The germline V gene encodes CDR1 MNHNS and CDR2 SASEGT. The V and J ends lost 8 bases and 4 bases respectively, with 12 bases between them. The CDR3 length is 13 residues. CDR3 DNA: TGTGCCAGCCGGGACAGCGGGTACAATGAGCAGTTCTTC. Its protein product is CASRDSGYNEQFF.

CDR3 loop: CASSQDIGGTDTQYF. CDR3 coding DNA: TGCGCCAGCAGCCAAGATATCGGGGGCACAGATACGCAGTATTTT. This chain joins TRBV4-1 and TRBJ2-3, with D tentatively TRBD2 (5 bases). Trimming removed 0 bases at V and 1 base at J, with 8 bases between. CDR1 MGHRA and CDR2 YSYEKL come from the germline V gene. CDR3 length: 15 residues.

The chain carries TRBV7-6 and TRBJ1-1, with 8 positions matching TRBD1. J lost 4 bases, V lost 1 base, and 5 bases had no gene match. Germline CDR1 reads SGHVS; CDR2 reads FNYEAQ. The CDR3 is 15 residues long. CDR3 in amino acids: CASSLEAGGVTEAFF. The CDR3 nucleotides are TGTGCCAGCAGCTTAGAGGCAGGGGGCGTCACTGAAGCTTTCTTT.

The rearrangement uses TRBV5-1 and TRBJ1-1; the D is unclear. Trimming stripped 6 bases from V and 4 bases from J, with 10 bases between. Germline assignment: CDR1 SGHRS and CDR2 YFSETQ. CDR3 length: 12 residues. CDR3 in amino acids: CASTRGGTEAFF. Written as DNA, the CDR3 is TGCGCCAGCACTCGGGGAGGCACTGAAGCTTTCTTT. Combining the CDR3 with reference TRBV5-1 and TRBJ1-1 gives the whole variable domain KAGVTQTPRYLIKTRGQQVTLSCSPISGHRSVSWYQQTPGQGLQFLFEYFSETQRNKGNFPGRFSGRQFSNSRSEMNVSTLELGDSALYLCASTRGGTEAFFGQGTRLTVV.